Listed here are 3 T cell receptor beta chains from one sample, sequenced in a study of T cells after yellow fever vaccination. TCRdb analysed the 5' RACE reads with MiXCR anew, one entry per CDR3 protein. Here the sample spans more than 75,000 distinct CDR3 sequences, over 8% being singletons. The sequencing here drew on CD8+ T cells not binding an NS4B(214-222) dextramer, sorted from PBMCs, taken roughly 14 days after the first yellow fever vaccination. The receptor source for this set is a man younger than 35 who received the YFV17D yellow fever vaccine.

The rearrangement joins TRBV4-1 to TRBJ2-1; TRBD2 agrees at 8 bases. The germline V gene encodes CDR1 MGHRA and CDR2 YSYEKL. The CDR3 extends over 17 amino acids. V was clipped by 1 base and J by 6 bases; unmatched bases: 11. Here the CDR3 DNA reads TGCGCCAGCAGCCAAGTTTGGCAGGGACTAGTGTCCAATGAGCAGTTCTTC. It encodes CASSQVWQGLVSNEQFF.

This clonotype was detected many times. This chain joins TRBV6-5 and TRBJ2-1; 7 positions agree with TRBD2. J was trimmed by 5 bases and V by 2 bases; bases with no gene match: 3. This CDR3 has 14 residues. From germline, CDR1 is MNHEY and CDR2 SVGAGI. The DNA of the CDR3 is TGTGCCAGCAGTTACGGGCGGGGGAACAATGAGCAGTTCTTC. Its protein product is CASSYGRGNNEQFF.

This clonotype was seen a few times. The J gene is TRBJ2-5, the V gene TRBV6-2 or TRBV6-3; D ambiguous. V was shortened by 2 bases and J by 0 bases, with 13 bases between the two germline ends. The length of the CDR3 is 16 residues. In germline, CDR1 is MNHEY, CDR2 SVGEGT. CDR3 protein: CASSYVLDEYQETQYF. CDR3 nucleotide sequence: TGTGCCAGCAGTTACGTCCTGGATGAGTACCAAGAGACCCAGTACTTC.